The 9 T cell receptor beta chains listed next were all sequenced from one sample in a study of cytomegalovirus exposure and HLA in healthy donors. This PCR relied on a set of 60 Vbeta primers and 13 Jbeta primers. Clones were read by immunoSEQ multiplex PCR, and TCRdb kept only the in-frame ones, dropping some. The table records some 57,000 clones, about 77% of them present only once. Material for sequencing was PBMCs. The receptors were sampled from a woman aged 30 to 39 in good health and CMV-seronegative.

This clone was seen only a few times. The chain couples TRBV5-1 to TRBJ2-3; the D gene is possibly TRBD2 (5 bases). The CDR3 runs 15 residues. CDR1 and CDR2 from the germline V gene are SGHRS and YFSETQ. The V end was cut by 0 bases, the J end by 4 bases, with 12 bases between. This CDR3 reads CASSLGGQRADTQYF. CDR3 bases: TGCGCCAGCAGCTTGGGAGGGCAGCGAGCAGATACGCAGTATTTT.

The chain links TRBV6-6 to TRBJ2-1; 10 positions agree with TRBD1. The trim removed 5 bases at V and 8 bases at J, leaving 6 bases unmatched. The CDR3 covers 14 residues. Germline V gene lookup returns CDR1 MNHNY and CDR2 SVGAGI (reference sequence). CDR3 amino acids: CASSRQGAGDEQFF. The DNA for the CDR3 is TGTGCCAGCAGTAGACAGGGGGCAGGCGATGAGCAGTTCTTC.

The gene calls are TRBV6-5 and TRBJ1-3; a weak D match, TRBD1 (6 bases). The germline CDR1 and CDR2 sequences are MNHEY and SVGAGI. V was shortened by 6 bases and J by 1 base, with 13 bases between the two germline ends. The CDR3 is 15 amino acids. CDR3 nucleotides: TGTGCCAGCAGCCAAGACAGGAGGTCTGGAAACACCATATATTTT. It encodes CASSQDRRSGNTIYF.

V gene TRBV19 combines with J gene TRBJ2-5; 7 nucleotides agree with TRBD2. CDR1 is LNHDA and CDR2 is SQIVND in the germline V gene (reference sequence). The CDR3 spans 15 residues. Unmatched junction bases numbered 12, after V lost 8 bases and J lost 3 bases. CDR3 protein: CASGVSGLGKETQYF. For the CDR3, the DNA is TGTGCCAGTGGGGTCTCTGGACTAGGCAAAGAGACCCAGTACTTC.

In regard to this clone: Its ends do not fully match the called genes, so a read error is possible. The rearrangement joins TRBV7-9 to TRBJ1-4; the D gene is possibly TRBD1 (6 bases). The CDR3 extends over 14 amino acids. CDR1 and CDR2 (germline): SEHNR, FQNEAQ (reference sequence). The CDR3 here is CSSRPDRPNEKLFF. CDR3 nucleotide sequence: TGTTCCAGCAGACCCGACAGGCCCAATGAAAAACTGTTTTTT.

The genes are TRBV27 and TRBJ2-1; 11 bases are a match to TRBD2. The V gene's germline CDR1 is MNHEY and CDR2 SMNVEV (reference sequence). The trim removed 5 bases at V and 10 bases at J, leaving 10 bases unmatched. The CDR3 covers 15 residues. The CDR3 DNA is TGTGCCAGCAGTCCTCTGACTAGCGGGATACCCGAGCAGTTCTTC. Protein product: CASSPLTSGIPEQFF.

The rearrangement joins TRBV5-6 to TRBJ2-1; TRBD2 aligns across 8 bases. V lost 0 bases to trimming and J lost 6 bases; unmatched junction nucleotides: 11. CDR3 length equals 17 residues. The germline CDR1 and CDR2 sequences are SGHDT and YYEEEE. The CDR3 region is CASSLVVKTSEGNEQFF. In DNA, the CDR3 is TGTGCCAGCAGCTTGGTAGTTAAGACTAGCGAGGGCAATGAGCAGTTCTTC.

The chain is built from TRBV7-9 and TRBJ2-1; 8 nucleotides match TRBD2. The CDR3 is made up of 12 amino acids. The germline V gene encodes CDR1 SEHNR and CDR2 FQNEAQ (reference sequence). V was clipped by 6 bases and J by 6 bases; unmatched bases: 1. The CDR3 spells CASRTSGNEQFF. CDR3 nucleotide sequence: TGTGCCAGCAGAACTAGCGGCAATGAGCAGTTCTTC.

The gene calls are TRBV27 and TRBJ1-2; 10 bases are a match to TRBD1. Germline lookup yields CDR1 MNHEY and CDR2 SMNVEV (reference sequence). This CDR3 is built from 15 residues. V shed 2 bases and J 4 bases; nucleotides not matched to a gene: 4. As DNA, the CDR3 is TGTGCCAGCAGTTTAAAAGGGGACAGGGGCTATGGCTACACCTTC. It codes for CASSLKGDRGYGYTF.